Following are 15 T cell receptor beta chains from one sample sequenced in a study of cytomegalovirus exposure and HLA in healthy donors. A multiplex PCR was run with 60 Vbeta primers and 13 Jbeta primers. Data came from immunoSEQ multiplex PCR; TCRdb stores just in-frame clones and leaves some out. This table has about 110,000 clones, 65% to 85% appearing once. The sequencing sample was made of PBMCs. The receptors were sampled from a woman in her 30s in good health and CMV-seropositive.

Points on this clone: A read error may account for a junction end that differs from germline. The chain joins TRBV25-1 to TRBJ2-3; 7 bases are shared with TRBD2. CDR1 is MGHDK and CDR2 is SYGVNS in the germline V gene. CDR3 length equals 15 residues. The CDR3 DNA follows: TGTGCCAACAGTGATGGCGGGGGATCCACAGATACGCAGTATTTT. This codes for CANSDGGGSTDTQYF.

The rearrangement uses TRBV30 and TRBJ1-2; D remains ambiguous. Trimming stripped 8 bases from V and 4 bases from J, with 14 bases between. Germline V gives CDR1 GTSNPN, CDR2 SVGIG (reference sequence). CDR3 length equals 12 residues. CDR3 sequence reads: CAVRHGSYGYTF. Here the CDR3 DNA reads TGTGCCGTACGACACGGATCCTATGGCTACACCTTC.

The V call is TRBV18, the J call TRBJ2-1; D gene ambiguous. Per the germline V gene, CDR1 is KGHSH and CDR2 is LQKENI. Trimming stripped 3 bases from V and 4 bases from J, with 10 bases between. The CDR3 is 14 residues long. The chain's CDR3 is CASSPRSQYNEQFF. The CDR3 bases are TGTGCCAGCTCACCTAGGAGCCAGTACAATGAGCAGTTCTTC.

The V call is TRBV29-1, the J call TRBJ1-1; D call uncertain. The CDR3 length is 10 residues. Looked up from germline, CDR1 is SQVTM and CDR2 is ANQGSEA. V shed 2 bases and J shed 11 bases, with 9 bases lying between them. DNA for the CDR3: TGCAGCGTTGAAACGGAGTTCGCTTTCTTT. It codes for CSVETEFAFF. The full variable domain, completed using reference TRBV29-1 and TRBJ1-1, is SAVISQKPSRDICQRGTSLTIQCQVDSQVTMMFWYRQQPGQSLTLIATANQGSEATYESGFVIDKFPISRPNLTFSTLTVSNMSPEDSSIYLCSVETEFAFFGQGTRLTVV.

The chain employs TRBV5-1 and TRBJ1-1; a possible D gene is TRBD1 (5 bases). Trimming removed 4 bases at V and 4 bases at J, with 11 bases between. The germline CDR1 and CDR2 sequences are SGHRS and YFSETQ. The CDR3 loop spans 13 amino acids. The CDR3 region is CASSVTGTTEAFF. The CDR3 DNA is TGCGCCAGCAGCGTCACAGGAACCACTGAAGCTTTCTTT. Based on the CDR3 plus reference TRBV5-1 and TRBJ1-1, the full variable domain is KAGVTQTPRYLIKTRGQQVTLSCSPISGHRSVSWYQQTPGQGLQFLFEYFSETQRNKGNFPGRFSGRQFSNSRSEMNVSTLELGDSALYLCASSVTGTTEAFFGQGTRLTVV.

This clone was counted a few times. The CDR3 here is CASSQDRGWENSGYEQYF. In nucleotides, the CDR3 is TGCGCCAGCAGCCAAGACCGGGGTTGGGAAAATTCGGGCTACGAGCAGTACTTC. The chain combines TRBV4-1 with TRBJ2-5, with D tentatively TRBD2 (5 bases). The J call may be wrong; the DNA end is better matched by TRBJ2-7. The CDR3 runs 18 residues. Looked up from germline, CDR1 is MGHRA and CDR2 is YSYEKL.

The CDR3 protein is CASSQGVAPNNEQFF. Written as DNA, the CDR3 is TGTGCCAGCAGCCAAGGGGTAGCCCCGAACAATGAGCAGTTCTTC. The chain joins TRBV4-2 to TRBJ2-1; D gene uncertain. Trimming shortened V by 1 base and J by 5 bases, and 12 bases separated the two germline ends. There are 15 residues in the CDR3. Looked up from germline, CDR1 is LGHNA and CDR2 is YNFKEQ.

The V call is TRBV5-4, the J call TRBJ1-1; D perhaps matches TRBD1 (6 bases). The CDR3 runs 15 residues. CDR1 is SGHNT and CDR2 is YYREEE in the germline V gene (reference sequence). V lost 4 bases and J 4 bases, leaving 17 bases between the germline ends. DNA of the CDR3: TGTGCCAGCAGCGACCCACAGGGTATAGGCACTGAAGCTTTCTTT. It yields the protein CASSDPQGIGTEAFF.

Comment on this clone: Other DNA sequences of this sample code for an identical CDR3. The chain joins TRBV13 to TRBJ1-2; D is unclear. The CDR3 is 14 residues long. Trimming removed 0 bases from V and 2 bases from J, with 7 bases in between. The germline V gene encodes CDR1 PRHDT and CDR2 FYEKMQ (reference sequence). CDR3: CASSLGTGNYGYTF. The CDR3 DNA is TGTGCCAGCAGCTTAGGGACGGGGAACTATGGCTACACCTTC.

The J gene is TRBJ2-1, the V gene TRBV9; D unresolved. This CDR3 comprises 12 residues. V was clipped by 0 bases and J by 8 bases, with 6 bases between them. CDR1 is SGDLS and CDR2 is YYNGEE in the germline V gene. CDR3 loop: CASSVAGYEQFF. The DNA for the CDR3 is TGTGCCAGCAGCGTAGCGGGTTATGAGCAGTTCTTC.

The chain uses TRBV2 and TRBJ2-7; D remains ambiguous. The germline V gene encodes CDR1 SNHLY and CDR2 FYNNEI. V dropped 2 bases and J dropped 2 bases, with 10 bases sitting between them. This CDR3 is 14 amino acids long. The DNA of the CDR3 is TGTGCCAGCAGTGAATCCACAGCCGCCTACGAGCAGTACTTC. It is translated as CASSESTAAYEQYF.

This clone was seen once. The rearrangement uses TRBV23-1 and TRBJ2-7; D is perhaps TRBD1 (5 bases). TRBV23-1 is labeled an ORF, and its function is uncertain. This CDR3 contains 15 residues. Trimming removed 2 bases at V and 2 bases at J, with 13 bases between. As DNA, the CDR3 is TGCGCCAGCAGTCAAATCCGCAGGACACCCTACGAGCAGTACTTC. This gives the protein CASSQIRRTPYEQYF.

The chain recombines TRBV4-1 with TRBJ2-4; D possibly corresponds to TRBD1 (5 bases). This CDR3 is built from 16 residues. Germline V CDR1 and CDR2: MGHRA, YSYEKL. Trimming removed 2 bases at V and 6 bases at J, with 17 bases between. CDR3 amino acids: CASSQIGQGLGNIQYF. The CDR3 DNA reads as TGCGCCAGCAGCCAAATAGGACAAGGGCTGGGAAACATTCAGTACTTC.

The chain uses TRBV18 and TRBJ2-7; D ambiguous. Germline V CDR1 and CDR2: KGHSH, LQKENI. The CDR3 runs 14 residues. Trimming pared 4 bases from V and 0 bases from J, leaving 10 bases between. CDR3 region: CASSQESVSYEQYF. The CDR3, as DNA: TGTGCCAGCTCACAGGAGAGTGTCTCCTACGAGCAGTACTTC.

A word on this clone: Distinct nucleotide sequences in the sample also encode this CDR3. The chain recombines TRBV2 with TRBJ1-4; D uncertain. The germline V gene encodes CDR1 SNHLY and CDR2 FYNNEI. V was clipped by 3 bases and J by 5 bases, with 7 bases between them. CDR3 length: 13 amino acids. The CDR3 reads CASSDQLNEKLFF. The CDR3 region has the DNA TGTGCCAGCAGTGACCAATTGAATGAAAAACTGTTTTTT. Complete variable domain (other parts from reference TRBV2 and TRBJ1-4): EPEVTQTPSHQVTQMGQEVILRCVPISNHLYFYWYRQILGQKVEFLVSFYNNEISEKSEIFDDQFSVERPDGSNFTLKIRSTKLEDSAMYFCASSDQLNEKLFFGSGTQLSVL.